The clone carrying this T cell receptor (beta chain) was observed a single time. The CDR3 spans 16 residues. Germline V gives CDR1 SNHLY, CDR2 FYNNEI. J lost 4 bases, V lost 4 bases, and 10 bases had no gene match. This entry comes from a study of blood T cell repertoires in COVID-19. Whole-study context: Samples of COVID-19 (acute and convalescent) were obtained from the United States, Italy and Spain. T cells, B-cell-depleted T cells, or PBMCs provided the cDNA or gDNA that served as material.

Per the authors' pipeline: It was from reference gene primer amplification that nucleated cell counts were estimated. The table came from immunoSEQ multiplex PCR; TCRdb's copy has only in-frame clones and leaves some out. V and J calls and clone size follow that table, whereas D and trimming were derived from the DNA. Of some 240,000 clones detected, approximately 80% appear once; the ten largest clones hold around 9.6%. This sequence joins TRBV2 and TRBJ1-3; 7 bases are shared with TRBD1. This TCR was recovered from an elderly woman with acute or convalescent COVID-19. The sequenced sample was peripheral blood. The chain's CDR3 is CASSGPDRARGNTIYF. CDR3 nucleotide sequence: TGTGCCAGCAGTGGACCAGACAGGGCGCGGGGAAACACCATATATTTT. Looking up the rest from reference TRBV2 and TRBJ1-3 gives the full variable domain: EPEVTQTPSHQVTQMGQEVILRCVPISNHLYFYWYRQILGQKVEFLVSFYNNEISEKSEIFDDQFSVERPDGSNFTLKIRSTKLEDSAMYFCASSGPDRARGNTIYFGEGSWLTVV.